A selection of T cell receptor beta chains follows, all from one sample in a study of CD8 T cells in Susac syndrome. TCRdb reprocessed the immunoSEQ multiplex PCR reads via MiXCR and lists one record per CDR3 protein. The table includes 150,000 to 160,000 distinct CDR3 sequences, about 94% detected once. Sequenced input: CD8+ T cells from PBMCs. Source of these receptors: a human donor with multiple sclerosis. CDR3s include the opening cysteine and the closing phenylalanine or tryptophan. The order of the fields is clone size, V gene, D gene, J gene, CDR3 protein, CDR3 DNA. D genes are given only for firm matches. Clone size appears in some rows only: once, few, many, or a class for an expanded clone.

size: NA; V: TRBV9; D: NA; J: TRBJ1-2; CDR3: CASSPPGGPPNYGYTF; DNA: TGTGCCAGCAGCCCCCCGGGGGGGCCCCCAAACTATGGCTACACCTTC
size: NA; V: TRBV15; D: TRBD1; J: TRBJ1-5; CDR3: CATSSSDRADQPQHF; DNA: TGTGCCACCAGCAGTTCAGACAGGGCAGATCAGCCCCAGCATTTT
size: once; V: TRBV6-1; D: NA; J: TRBJ1-1; CDR3: CASSPSWANMNTEAFF; DNA: TGTGCCAGCAGCCCCTCTTGGGCGAACATGAACACTGAAGCTTTCTTT
size: once; V: TRBV5-1; D: NA; J: TRBJ2-7; CDR3: CASSFTESSYEQYF; DNA: TGCGCCAGCAGCTTTACGGAGAGCTCCTACGAGCAGTACTTC
size: NA; V: TRBV7-9; D: TRBD1; J: TRBJ2-1; CDR3: CASSGRDRGNEQFF; DNA: TGTGCCAGCAGCGGGCGGGACAGGGGCAATGAGCAGTTCTTC
size: NA; V: TRBV20-1; D: NA; J: TRBJ1-1; CDR3: CSASPPQGTITEAFF; DNA: TGCAGTGCTTCTCCCCCCCAGGGAACCATCACTGAAGCTTTCTTT
size: NA; V: TRBV2; D: TRBD1; J: TRBJ1-2; CDR3: CASSSVGQGGGGYTF; DNA: TGTGCCAGCAGCTCCGTTGGACAGGGCGGTGGTGGCTACACCTTC
size: NA; V: TRBV27; D: NA; J: TRBJ2-5; CDR3: CASSLQQGGQETQYF; DNA: TGTGCCAGCAGTTTACAACAGGGAGGACAAGAGACCCAGTACTTC
size: NA; V: TRBV28; D: NA; J: TRBJ2-7; CDR3: CAIRRGSGYEQYF; DNA: TGTGCCATCCGGAGGGGGTCTGGCTACGAGCAGTACTTC
size: NA; V: TRBV6-5; D: NA; J: TRBJ2-1; CDR3: CASSLQEGPYNEQFF; DNA: TGTGCCAGCAGTCTACAGGAGGGCCCCTACAATGAGCAGTTCTTC
size: NA; V: TRBV28; D: NA; J: TRBJ1-5; CDR3: CASRSLVGNQPQHF; DNA: TGTGCCAGCAGGTCTTTGGTGGGCAATCAGCCCCAGCATTTT
size: NA; V: TRBV20-1; D: NA; J: TRBJ2-7; CDR3: CSAPNPYSSYEQYF; DNA: TGCAGTGCCCCTAACCCCTATTCCTCCTACGAGCAGTACTTC
size: NA; V: TRBV18; D: TRBD1; J: TRBJ2-7; CDR3: CASSPDRGWEQYF; DNA: TGTGCCAGCTCACCTGACAGGGGTTGGGAGCAGTACTTC
size: NA; V: TRBV15; D: NA; J: TRBJ2-1; CDR3: CATSRGEGMREQFF; DNA: TGTGCCACCAGCAGAGGGGAAGGCATGCGTGAGCAGTTCTTC
size: NA; V: TRBV2; D: NA; J: TRBJ2-3; CDR3: CASSEPDSTDTQYF; DNA: TGTGCCAGCAGTGAACCTGACAGCACAGATACGCAGTATTTT
size: NA; V: TRBV20-1; D: TRBD1; J: TRBJ1-6; CDR3: CSANRGLSSYNSPLHF; DNA: TGCAGTGCTAACAGGGGGCTTAGCTCCTATAATTCACCCCTCCACTTT
size: NA; V: TRBV9; D: NA; J: TRBJ1-2; CDR3: CASSVGDDPIGYTF; DNA: TGTGCCAGCAGCGTAGGTGACGACCCCATTGGCTACACCTTC
size: NA; V: TRBV7-9; D: TRBD1; J: TRBJ1-6; CDR3: CASSSNRDSRGNSPLHF; DNA: TGTGCCAGCAGCTCCAACCGGGACAGCCGGGGGAATTCACCCCTCCACTTT
size: few; V: TRBV29-1; D: TRBD2; J: TRBJ2-7; CDR3: CSVEAGTSGGSEQYF; DNA: TGCAGCGTTGAAGCAGGGACTAGCGGGGGAAGCGAGCAGTACTTC
size: once; V: TRBV20-1; D: NA; J: TRBJ1-2; CDR3: CSARDTEGYTF; DNA: TGCAGTGCTAGAGATACAGAGGGCTACACCTTC
size: once; V: TRBV2; D: NA; J: TRBJ1-6; CDR3: CASSSPLHF; DNA: TGTGCCAGCAGTTCACCCCTCCACTTT
size: NA; V: TRBV29-1; D: TRBD2; J: TRBJ2-3; CDR3: CSFERGGPPDTQYF; DNA: TGCAGCTTCGAGCGGGGGGGCCCCCCAGATACGCAGTATTTT
size: once; V: TRBV4-1; D: NA; J: TRBJ1-1; CDR3: CASSQEGTKNSEAFF; DNA: TGCGCCAGCAGCCAAGAGGGGACAAAGAACTCTGAAGCTTTCTTT
size: NA; V: TRBV20-1; D: NA; J: TRBJ1-1; CDR3: CSAKGIDTEAFF; DNA: TGCAGTGCTAAGGGGATAGACACTGAAGCTTTCTTT
size: NA; V: TRBV15; D: NA; J: TRBJ1-4; CDR3: CATSSYQDLNEKLFF; DNA: TGTGCCACCAGCAGCTACCAAGACTTAAATGAAAAACTGTTTTTT
size: NA; V: TRBV12-3/TRBV12-4; D: NA; J: TRBJ2-5; CDR3: CASSPPSRGETQYF; DNA: TGTGCCAGCAGTCCCCCCAGCAGGGGTGAGACCCAGTACTTC
size: NA; V: TRBV20-1; D: TRBD1; J: TRBJ2-1; CDR3: CSAPNRDRANNEQFF; DNA: TGCAGTGCCCCCAACCGGGACAGGGCTAACAATGAGCAGTTCTTC
size: NA; V: TRBV27; D: NA; J: TRBJ2-3; CDR3: CASGAGRPYTDTQYF; DNA: TGTGCTTCGGGGGCCGGCCGACCGTACACAGATACGCAGTATTTT
size: once; V: TRBV7-9; D: NA; J: TRBJ1-5; CDR3: CASSPTDSGNQPQHF; DNA: TGTGCCAGCAGCCCAACGGATTCCGGGAATCAGCCCCAGCATTTT
size: NA; V: TRBV14; D: TRBD2; J: TRBJ2-7; CDR3: CASSPLQSGPGGNEQYF; DNA: TGTGCCAGCAGCCCACTACAATCGGGACCGGGAGGCAACGAGCAGTACTTC
size: NA; V: TRBV28; D: NA; J: TRBJ2-7; CDR3: CASSQGSPPYYEQYF; DNA: TGTGCCAGCAGCCAAGGGTCACCACCATACTACGAGCAGTACTTC
size: NA; V: TRBV15; D: TRBD1; J: TRBJ1-1; CDR3: CATRPDRGHTEAFF; DNA: TGTGCCACCAGGCCGGACAGGGGGCACACTGAAGCTTTCTTT
size: NA; V: TRBV7-9; D: NA; J: TRBJ2-7; CDR3: CASSAANEQYF; DNA: TGTGCCAGCTCCGCCGCCAACGAGCAGTACTTC
size: NA; V: TRBV5-1; D: NA; J: TRBJ1-1; CDR3: CASSSSTGDMNTEAFF; DNA: TGCGCCAGCAGCTCATCTACGGGGGACATGAACACTGAAGCTTTCTTT
size: NA; V: TRBV30; D: NA; J: TRBJ1-5; CDR3: CALEATGDQPQHF; DNA: TGTGCCTTAGAGGCGACAGGCGATCAGCCCCAGCATTTT
size: NA; V: TRBV6-6; D: NA; J: TRBJ2-1; CDR3: CASTQRDEQFF; DNA: TGTGCCAGCACCCAAAGGGATGAGCAGTTCTTC
size: NA; V: TRBV7-2; D: NA; J: TRBJ2-7; CDR3: CASSLHGSSSYEQYF; DNA: TGTGCCAGCAGCTTACACGGGTCGAGCTCCTACGAGCAGTACTTC
size: NA; V: TRBV15; D: TRBD1; J: TRBJ1-4; CDR3: CATSPDRGIAKLFF; DNA: TGTGCCACCAGCCCAGACAGGGGCATCGCAAAACTGTTTTTT
size: NA; V: TRBV13; D: NA; J: TRBJ2-1; CDR3: CASSLGRGGQVEQFF; DNA: TGTGCCAGCAGCTTAGGACGAGGAGGCCAGGTCGAGCAGTTCTTC
size: NA; V: TRBV7-9; D: TRBD1; J: TRBJ2-7; CDR3: CASSSVTGDHEQYF; DNA: TGTGCCAGCAGCTCGGTAACAGGGGATCACGAGCAGTACTTC
size: NA; V: TRBV13; D: NA; J: TRBJ1-4; CDR3: CASSRVGTTRGKLFF; DNA: TGTGCCAGCAGCAGAGTCGGGACAACAAGAGGAAAACTGTTTTTT
size: NA; V: TRBV27; D: TRBD1; J: TRBJ1-1; CDR3: CASKDRVRTEAFF; DNA: TGTGCCAGCAAGGACAGGGTTCGCACTGAAGCTTTCTTT
size: NA; V: TRBV4-1; D: TRBD2; J: TRBJ2-5; CDR3: CASSQDPSGGAKTQYF; DNA: TGCGCCAGCAGCCAAGATCCCAGCGGGGGGGCGAAGACCCAGTACTTC
size: NA; V: TRBV10-3; D: TRBD1; J: TRBJ2-2; CDR3: CAIPLGQSNTGELFF; DNA: TGTGCCATCCCTTTGGGACAGTCGAACACCGGGGAGCTGTTTTTT
size: NA; V: TRBV20-1; D: TRBD2; J: TRBJ2-1; CDR3: CSARGSSGGSNPSYNEQFF; DNA: TGCAGTGCTAGAGGCTCTAGCGGGGGGTCCAACCCCTCCTACAATGAGCAGTTCTTC
size: NA; V: TRBV29-1; D: NA; J: TRBJ1-3; CDR3: CSVVLPRGLEGNTIYF; DNA: TGCAGCGTTGTACTCCCTCGGGGGCTGGAAGGAAACACCATATATTTT
size: NA; V: TRBV29-1; D: TRBD1; J: TRBJ2-3; CDR3: CSVIPTGTASTDTQYF; DNA: TGCAGCGTGATACCGACCGGGACAGCTAGCACAGATACGCAGTATTTT
size: NA; V: TRBV7-8; D: TRBD1; J: TRBJ2-7; CDR3: CASSYYRGPTYEQYF; DNA: TGTGCCAGCAGTTACTACAGGGGCCCAACCTACGAGCAGTACTTC
size: NA; V: TRBV27; D: NA; J: TRBJ1-2; CDR3: CASSLPGPDGYTF; DNA: TGTGCCAGCAGTTTGCCCGGACCGGATGGCTACACCTTC
size: NA; V: TRBV9; D: NA; J: TRBJ1-2; CDR3: CASSGPDYTF; DNA: TGTGCCAGCAGCGGCCCTGACTACACCTTC
size: NA; V: TRBV7-9; D: NA; J: TRBJ1-1; CDR3: CASSLQDTYTEAFF; DNA: TGTGCCAGCAGCTTACAGGACACCTACACTGAAGCTTTCTTT
size: NA; V: TRBV9; D: NA; J: TRBJ2-5; CDR3: CASSALWGAETQYF; DNA: TGTGCCAGCAGCGCCCTGTGGGGGGCCGAGACCCAGTACTTC
size: NA; V: TRBV9; D: NA; J: TRBJ2-6; CDR3: CASSRTSGANVLTF; DNA: TGTGCCAGCAGCCGGACCTCTGGGGCCAACGTCCTGACTTTC